This T cell receptor beta chain was sequenced during a study of blood T cell repertoires in COVID-19. Source study methods: Estimated nucleated cell counts came from reference gene primer amplification. Clones were sequenced by immunoSEQ multiplex PCR, and TCRdb holds only the in-frame ones, with some missing. V and J calls and clone size are copied from that table; D and trimming were computed from the DNA. The sample shows about 340,000 clones, 75% to 90% of them seen only once. Patients from Seattle were sampled longitudinally, starting during active infection. In germline, CDR1 is SGDLS, CDR2 YYNGEE. This CDR3 has 14 residues. The V end was cut by 0 bases, the J end by 8 bases, with 14 bases between. This clone was counted once.

Sequencing was performed on peripheral blood. This clonotype originated in a woman aged 60 to 75 with COVID-19, enrolled during active disease. The V and J genes are TRBV9 and TRBJ1-1; no clear D. In nucleotides, the CDR3 is TGTGCCAGCAGCGTAGTTGAGGGTTCGAGGGAAGCTTTCTTT. This translates into CASSVVEGSREAFF.